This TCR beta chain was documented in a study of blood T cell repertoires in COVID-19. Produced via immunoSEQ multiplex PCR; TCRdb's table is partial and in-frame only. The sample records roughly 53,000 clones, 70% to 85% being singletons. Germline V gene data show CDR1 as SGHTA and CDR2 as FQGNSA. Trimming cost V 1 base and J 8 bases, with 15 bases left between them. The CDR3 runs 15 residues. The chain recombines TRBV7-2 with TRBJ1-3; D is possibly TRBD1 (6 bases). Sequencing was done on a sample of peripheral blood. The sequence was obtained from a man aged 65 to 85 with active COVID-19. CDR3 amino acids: CASSLGAQGRDTIYF. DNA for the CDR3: TGTGCCAGCAGCTTAGGGGCCCAGGGGAGGGACACCATATATTTT.